Presented here are 6 T cell receptor beta chains from one specimen sequenced in a study of T cell repertoires in ileal Crohn's disease. Repertoires were generated with immunoSEQ multiplex PCR, while TCRdb's copy carries only in-frame clones and drops some. The sample consists of approximately 12,000 clones, about four fifths of them appearing once. Sequences were obtained from ileal tissue. Receptor source: an adult with Crohn's disease.

The gene calls are TRBV7-2 and TRBJ1-1, with D perhaps matching TRBD1 (5 bases). Germline-derived CDR1 and CDR2 are SGHTA and FQGNSA. V was trimmed by 1 base and J by 5 bases, leaving 17 bases between them. The CDR3 covers 16 residues. The CDR3 nucleotides read TGTGCCAGCAGCTTAGTAACAGGCCTCGGGAGGACTGAAGCTTTCTTT. It codes for CASSLVTGLGRTEAFF.

The rearrangement uses TRBV5-1 and TRBJ2-3; D perhaps matches TRBD1 (6 bases). This CDR3 has 17 residues. Germline V gene sequence: CDR1 SGHRS, CDR2 YFSETQ. Trimming shortened V by 4 bases and J by 2 bases, and 20 bases separated the two germline ends. CDR3 region: CASSRPDRSQNTDTQYF. In nucleotides, the CDR3 is TGCGCCAGCAGCCGGCCCGACAGGAGCCAGAACACAGATACGCAGTATTTT. Full variable domain (missing parts from reference TRBV5-1 and TRBJ2-3): KAGVTQTPRYLIKTRGQQVTLSCSPISGHRSVSWYQQTPGQGLQFLFEYFSETQRNKGNFPGRFSGRQFSNSRSEMNVSTLELGDSALYLCASSRPDRSQNTDTQYFGPGTRLTVL.

The chain is built from TRBV30 and TRBJ1-2; D is unclear. The CDR3 spans 12 residues. Germline V gives CDR1 GTSNPN, CDR2 SVGIG (reference sequence). V lost 4 bases to trimming and J lost 5 bases, with 11 bases between them. CDR3 DNA: TGTGCCTGGAACCCCAACGGGTATGGCTACACCTTC. This encodes CAWNPNGYGYTF.

The rearrangement joins TRBV6-4 to TRBJ2-3; D remains unclear. V was clipped by 3 bases and J by 0 bases, with 4 bases between them. Germline V gives CDR1 MRHNA, CDR2 SNTAGT. The CDR3 sequence is 13 residues long. The CDR3 spells CASSEASTDTQYF. The CDR3 region has the DNA TGTGCCAGCAGTGAAGCAAGCACAGATACGCAGTATTTT.

This chain joins TRBV9 and TRBJ1-2; TRBD1 matches at 7 bases. Trimming cost V 4 bases and J 8 bases; bases outside gene matches: 8. The CDR3 is 13 residues long. The germline gives CDR1 SGDLS, CDR2 YYNGEE. CDR3 residues: CASSTGTDFGYTF. CDR3 nucleotides: TGTGCCAGCAGCACCGGGACAGACTTCGGCTACACCTTC. The complete variable domain, with remaining parts taken from reference TRBV9 and TRBJ1-2, reads DSGVTQTPKHLITATGQRVTLRCSPRSGDLSVYWYQQSLDQGLQFLIQYYNGEERAKGNILERFSAQQFPDLHSELNLSSLELGDSALYFCASSTGTDFGYTFGSGTRLTVV.

The chain employs TRBV7-9 and TRBJ1-2; D not resolved. Trimming took 4 bases from V and 5 from J, leaving 17 bases between them. The germline gives CDR1 SEHNR, CDR2 FQNEAQ (reference sequence). This CDR3 is built from 15 residues. The CDR3 loop reads CASSSGYQFRYGYTF. Here the CDR3 DNA reads TGTGCCAGCAGCTCAGGCTACCAATTCAGATATGGCTACACCTTC. Using reference TRBV7-9 and TRBJ1-2 for the parts outside the CDR3, the full variable domain is DTGVSQNPRHKITKRGQNVTFRCDPISEHNRLYWYRQTLGQGPEFLTYFQNEAQLEKSRLLSDRFSAERPKGSFSTLEIQRTEQGDSAMYLCASSSGYQFRYGYTFGSGTRLTVV.